The source of this TCR beta chain is a study of beta chain features in type 1 diabetes. What was sequenced were expressed TCRB transcripts, since all of the isolated RNA had been reverse transcribed. The read count averaged about 3.6 million across naive, central memory and regulatory T cell samples. The assay was immunoSEQ multiplex PCR, and TCRdb's table has in-frame clones only and misses some. The table has about 650,000 clones, around 11% seen once; the top ten hold roughly 0.12%. In regard to this clone: Its antigen is unidentified.

Findings and caveats of the study: Relative to healthy donors, patients appeared to have naive, central memory and Treg TCRB repertoires that were more similar. A moderate, significant TCRB CDR3 shortening appeared in type 1 diabetes across four CD4+ subsets. Reduced insertions and increased deletions marked VDJ junctions in type 1 diabetes patients.

CD4+ cells of the naive, central memory, regulatory and stem cell-like memory types were sorted via CD45RO/CCR7/CD25/CD127/CD95/CD27. This CDR3 has 14 residues. Deletions cut 7 bases from V and 1 base from J, with 13 bases between. Germline V CDR1 and CDR2: SQVTM, ANQGSEA. Sequencing was performed on naive CD4+ T cells from blood. The TCR sequence derives from a man aged 30-40 years with type 1 diabetes. This chain joins TRBV29-1 and TRBJ2-2; D might be TRBD1 or TRBD2, each matching 6 bases. CDR3 loop: CSAVGGQNTGELFF. The DNA for the CDR3 is TGCAGCGCCGTGGGGGGACAGAACACCGGGGAGCTGTTTTTT.